A selection of T cell receptor beta chains follows, all from one sample in a study of cytomegalovirus exposure and HLA in healthy donors. Profiling relied on immunoSEQ multiplex PCR, and the TCRdb table lists in-frame clones only, not all of them. The sample carries 200,000 to 250,000 clones, 70% to 85% recorded once. The specimen sequenced was PBMCs. The receptor set was obtained from a woman aged 40-49 years in good health and CMV-seronegative. CDR3s include the opening cysteine and the closing phenylalanine or tryptophan. The order of the fields is V gene, D gene, clone size, J gene, CDR3 protein, CDR3 DNA. The D gene is left open where the match is weak. Size is stated for part of the rows, as once, few or many counts, or as a class when the clone is expanded.

>TRBV4-3|TRBD1|.|TRBJ2-2
CASSQNLPRQGTGELFF
TGCGCCAGCAGCCAAAATCTACCGAGACAGGGCACCGGGGAGCTGTTTTTT
>TRBV7-2|.|.|TRBJ1-4
CASSFTARNEKLFF
TGTGCCAGCAGCTTCACAGCCCGTAATGAAAAACTGTTTTTT
>TRBV5-6|TRBD1|.|TRBJ1-1
CASSPAWGTGTEAFF
TGTGCCAGCAGCCCTGCTTGGGGGACAGGGACTGAAGCTTTCTTT
>TRBV6-5|.|few|TRBJ2-7
CASSGVGYEQYF
TGTGCCAGCTCTGGAGTTGGCTACGAGCAGTACTTC
>TRBV25-1|.|few|TRBJ1-5
CASSEWGGRGDQPQHF
TGTGCCAGCAGTGAATGGGGAGGACGTGGTGATCAGCCCCAGCATTTT
>TRBV5-6|TRBD1|.|TRBJ1-4
CASTRGTVATNEKLFF
TGTGCCAGCACCAGAGGGACAGTTGCAACTAATGAAAAACTGTTTTTT
>TRBV4-2|.|.|TRBJ1-2
CASSQDYRDTYGYTF
TGTGCCAGCAGCCAAGATTACCGGGACACCTATGGCTACACCTTC
>TRBV5-4|TRBD1|.|TRBJ2-7
CASSSTKQQGAGYYEQYF
TGTGCCAGCAGCTCGACCAAACAACAGGGGGCGGGTTACTACGAGCAGTACTTC
>TRBV5-1|TRBD1|.|TRBJ1-2
CASSLAEGARGYTF
TGCGCCAGCAGCTTGGCGGAGGGGGCGCGTGGCTACACCTTC
>TRBV5-4|.|.|TRBJ2-5
CASSLGDILQETQYF
TGTGCCAGCAGCCTAGGCGATATACTCCAAGAGACCCAGTACTTC
>TRBV18|.|once|TRBJ1-6
CASSTLQGASSPLHF
TGTGCCAGCTCAACCTTACAGGGTGCTAGCTCACCCCTCCACTTT
>TRBV6-5|TRBD1|.|TRBJ1-6
CASSQTGGGSPLHF
TGTGCCAGCAGTCAGACAGGGGGAGGTTCACCCCTCCACTTT
>TRBV20-1|.|.|TRBJ2-5
CSARVRETQYF
TGCAGTGCTAGAGTCAGAGAGACCCAGTACTTC
>TRBV7-3|.|.|TRBJ1-4
CASSLECTGVF
TGTGCCAGCAGCTTAGAGTGCACCGGGGTTTTT
>TRBV9|TRBD1|.|TRBJ2-7
CASSPNPDRFHEQYF
TGTGCCAGCAGCCCCAATCCGGACAGGTTCCACGAGCAGTACTTC
>TRBV13|TRBD1|.|TRBJ2-7
CASSQDRASYEQYF
TGTGCCAGCAGCCAAGACAGGGCGTCCTACGAGCAGTACTTC
>TRBV6-6|.|.|TRBJ2-7
CASRQQGPPYEQYF
TGTGCCAGCAGACAACAGGGACCCCCCTACGAGCAGTACTTC
>TRBV5-1|.|.|TRBJ1-2
CASSLAGTTFYGYTF
TGCGCCAGCAGCTTGGCTGGGACAACTTTTTATGGCTACACCTTC
>TRBV5-1|TRBD2|.|TRBJ2-7
CASKFSGGTYEQYF
TGCGCCAGCAAGTTTAGCGGGGGAACCTACGAGCAGTACTTC
>TRBV4-2|.|.|TRBJ2-4
CASSQDEGTNKRDIQYF
TGTGCCAGCAGCCAAGATGAGGGGACAAACAAAAGGGACATTCAGTACTTC
>TRBV5-1|TRBD1|.|TRBJ2-1
CASSLDRGNEQFF
TGCGCCAGCAGCTTGGACAGGGGAAATGAGCAGTTCTTC
>TRBV7-9|.|once|TRBJ2-7
CASSLYAGNYEQYF
TGTGCCAGCAGCTTATATGCGGGGAACTACGAGCAGTACTTC
>TRBV4-1|.|few|TRBJ1-3
CASSQGEAPSNTIYF
TGCGCCAGCAGCCAAGGAGAAGCCCCATCGAACACCATATATTTT
>TRBV11-1|.|.|TRBJ2-5
CASSLGRGFEETQYF
TGTGCCAGCAGCTTAGGAAGAGGTTTCGAAGAGACCCAGTACTTC
>TRBV5-4|.|.|TRBJ2-1
CASSADKYNEQFF
TGTGCCAGCAGCGCGGACAAGTACAATGAGCAGTTCTTC
>TRBV5-1|.|.|TRBJ1-2
CASSLGRGLNYGYTF
TGCGCCAGCAGCTTGGGTAGGGGCTTGAACTATGGCTACACCTTC
>TRBV6-6|TRBD1|.|TRBJ2-5
CASSYRQGETQYF
TGTGCCAGCAGTTACCGACAGGGAGAGACCCAGTACTTC
>TRBV9|TRBD2|.|TRBJ2-1
CASNQRGLNEQFF
TGTGCCAGCAACCAGCGGGGATTAAATGAGCAGTTCTTC
>TRBV7-9|TRBD1|.|TRBJ2-3
CASSGRGQGTDTQYF
TGTGCCAGCAGCGGCAGGGGGCAGGGCACAGATACGCAGTATTTT
>TRBV7-9|TRBD1|.|TRBJ1-1
CASRAGTGGGEAFF
TGTGCCAGCAGGGCCGGGACAGGGGGCGGAGAAGCTTTCTTT
>TRBV15|TRBD1|.|TRBJ1-2
CATSISGTGQGYTF
TGTGCCACCAGCATATCCGGGACAGGGCAGGGCTACACCTTC
>TRBV4-3|TRBD1|few|TRBJ2-2
CASSHGQGTGELFF
TGCGCCAGCAGCCATGGACAGGGCACCGGGGAGCTGTTTTTT
>TRBV4-1|.|few|TRBJ1-1
CASSQGQPEAFF
TGCGCCAGCAGCCAAGGACAGCCTGAAGCTTTCTTT
>TRBV6-5|TRBD1|.|TRBJ1-2
CASALIGQGFYGYTF
TGTGCCAGCGCACTTATCGGACAGGGGTTTTATGGCTACACCTTC
>TRBV5-1|.|few|TRBJ1-1
CASSQSPGEAFF
TGCGCCAGCAGCCAGTCCCCAGGTGAAGCTTTCTTT
>TRBV30|TRBD1|.|TRBJ1-2
CARTGARRHDYGYTF
TGTGCCCGGACAGGGGCACGTCGCCACGACTATGGCTACACCTTC
>TRBV5-6|.|.|TRBJ2-7
CASSSQSRVSHEQYF
TGTGCCAGCAGCTCCCAGAGCAGGGTAAGCCACGAGCAGTACTTC
>TRBV5-1|TRBD2|once|TRBJ2-3
CASSQTSGGSGTDTQYF
TGCGCCAGCAGCCAGACTAGCGGGGGGAGCGGCACAGATACGCAGTATTTT
>TRBV15|TRBD1|once|TRBJ2-5
CATSRDGSGGQETQYF
TGTGCCACCAGCAGAGATGGGTCAGGGGGCCAAGAGACCCAGTACTTC
>TRBV11-3|TRBD1|.|TRBJ1-1
CASSLEGGAGGSNTEAFF
TGTGCCAGCAGCTTAGAGGGTGGGGCAGGGGGATCGAACACTGAAGCTTTCTTT
>TRBV5-4|.|.|TRBJ1-1
CASSYPREGTEAFF
TGTGCCAGCAGCTATCCCCGGGAAGGGACTGAAGCTTTCTTT
>TRBV6-6|.|.|TRBJ2-7
CASSPRQAPAYEQYF
TGTGCCAGCAGTCCGCGACAGGCACCCGCGTACGAGCAGTACTTC
>TRBV15|.|.|TRBJ2-7
CATSRATGSLYEQYF
TGTGCCACCAGCAGAGCGACAGGTTCTCTCTACGAGCAGTACTTC
>TRBV6-4|TRBD1|.|TRBJ2-1
CASSDAQGAKYEQFF
TGTGCCAGCAGTGACGCGCAGGGGGCTAAATATGAGCAGTTCTTC
>TRBV6-4|.|.|TRBJ2-1
CASSEQGRNNEQFF
TGTGCCAGCAGTGAACAGGGAAGAAACAATGAGCAGTTCTTC
>TRBV7-8|.|.|TRBJ2-3
CASSPLVGDLPPDTQYF
TGTGCCAGCAGCCCCCTCGTCGGGGATCTTCCTCCAGATACGCAGTATTTT
>TRBV5-4|.|.|TRBJ2-5
CASSYDRETQYF
TGTGCCAGCAGCTACGACAGAGAGACCCAGTACTTC
>TRBV5-1|.|.|TRBJ1-1
CASSLTGPNTEAFF
TGCGCCAGCAGCTTAACAGGGCCAAACACTGAAGCTTTCTTT
>TRBV5-1|.|few|TRBJ1-5
CASSPDSYQPQHF
TGCGCCAGCAGCCCGGACAGTTATCAGCCCCAGCATTTT
>TRBV27|TRBD1|once|TRBJ1-2
CASIPIGGAGIYGYTF
TGTGCCAGCATTCCTATAGGGGGCGCGGGTATCTATGGCTACACCTTC
>TRBV30|.|.|TRBJ2-3
CAWGPGSQYF
TGTGCCTGGGGCCCAGGATCGCAGTATTTT
>TRBV9|.|.|TRBJ1-1
CASSARGMNTEAFF
TGTGCCAGCAGCGCTAGAGGCATGAACACTGAAGCTTTCTTT
>TRBV27|TRBD2|.|TRBJ2-3
CASHRAGGGAPGTQYF
TGTGCCAGCCATAGGGCTGGCGGGGGAGCTCCAGGGACGCAGTATTTT